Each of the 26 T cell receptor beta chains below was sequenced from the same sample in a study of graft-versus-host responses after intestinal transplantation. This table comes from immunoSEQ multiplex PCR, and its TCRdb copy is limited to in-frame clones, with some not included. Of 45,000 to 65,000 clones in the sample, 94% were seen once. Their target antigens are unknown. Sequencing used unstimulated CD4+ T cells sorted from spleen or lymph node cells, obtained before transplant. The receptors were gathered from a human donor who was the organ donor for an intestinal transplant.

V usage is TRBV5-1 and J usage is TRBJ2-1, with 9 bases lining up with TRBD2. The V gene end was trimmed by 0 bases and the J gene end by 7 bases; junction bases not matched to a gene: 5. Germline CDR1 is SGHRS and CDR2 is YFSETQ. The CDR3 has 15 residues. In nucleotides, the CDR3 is TGCGCCAGCAGCTTGGTTGGCGGGGGGGCAAATGAGCAGTTCTTC. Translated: CASSLVGGGANEQFF.

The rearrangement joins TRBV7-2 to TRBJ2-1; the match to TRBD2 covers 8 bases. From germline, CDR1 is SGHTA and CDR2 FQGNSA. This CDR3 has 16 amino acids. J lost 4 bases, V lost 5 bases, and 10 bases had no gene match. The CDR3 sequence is CASSRRAGAEYNEQFF. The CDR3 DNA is TGTGCCAGCAGCAGACGAGCGGGGGCCGAGTACAATGAGCAGTTCTTC.

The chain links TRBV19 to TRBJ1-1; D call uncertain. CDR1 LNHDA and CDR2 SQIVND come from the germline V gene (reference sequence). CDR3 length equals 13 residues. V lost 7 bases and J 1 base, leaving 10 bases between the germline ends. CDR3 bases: TGTGCCAGTACGGGGAGTAAGAACACTGAAGCTTTCTTT. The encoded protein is CASTGSKNTEAFF.

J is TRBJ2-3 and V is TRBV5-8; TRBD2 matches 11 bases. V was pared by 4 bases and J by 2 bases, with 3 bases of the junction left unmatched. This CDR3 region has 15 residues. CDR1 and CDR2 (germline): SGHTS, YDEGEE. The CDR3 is CASSPLAGATDTQYF. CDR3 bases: TGTGCCAGCAGCCCACTAGCGGGGGCCACAGATACGCAGTATTTT. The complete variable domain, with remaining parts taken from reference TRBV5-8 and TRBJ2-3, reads EAGVTQSPTHLIKTRGQQATLRCSPISGHTSVYWYQQALGLGLQFLLWYDEGEERNRGNFPPRFSGRQFPNYSSELNVNALELEDSALYLCASSPLAGATDTQYFGPGTRLTVL.

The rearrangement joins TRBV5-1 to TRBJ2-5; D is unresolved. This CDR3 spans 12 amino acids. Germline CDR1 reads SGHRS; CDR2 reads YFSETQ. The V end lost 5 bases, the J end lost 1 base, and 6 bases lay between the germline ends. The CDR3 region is CASRGSQETQYF. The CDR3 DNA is TGCGCCAGCAGGGGCTCCCAAGAGACCCAGTACTTC.

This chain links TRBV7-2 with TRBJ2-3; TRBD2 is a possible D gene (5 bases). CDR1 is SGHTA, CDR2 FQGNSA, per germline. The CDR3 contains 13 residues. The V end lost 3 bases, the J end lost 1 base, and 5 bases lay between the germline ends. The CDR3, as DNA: TGTGCCAGCAGCTTGGAGGGCACAGATACGCAGTATTTT. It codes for CASSLEGTDTQYF.

This chain's CDR3 is CATSARTSGNPGELFF. In DNA form, the CDR3 reads TGTGCCACCAGCGCAAGGACTAGCGGGAATCCCGGGGAGCTGTTTTTT. The rearrangement joins TRBV15 to TRBJ2-2, with 12 bases fitting TRBD2. Trimming removed 5 bases from V and 6 bases from J; junction bases left unmatched: 7. Germline CDR1 is LNHNV and CDR2 is YYDKDF (reference sequence). CDR3 length: 16 amino acids.

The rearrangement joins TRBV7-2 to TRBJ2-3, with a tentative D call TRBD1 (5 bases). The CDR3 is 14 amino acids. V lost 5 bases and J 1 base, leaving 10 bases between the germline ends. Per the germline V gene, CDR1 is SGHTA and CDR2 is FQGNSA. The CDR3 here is CASSPRVGTDTQYF. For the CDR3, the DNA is TGTGCCAGCAGCCCCAGGGTGGGCACAGATACGCAGTATTTT.

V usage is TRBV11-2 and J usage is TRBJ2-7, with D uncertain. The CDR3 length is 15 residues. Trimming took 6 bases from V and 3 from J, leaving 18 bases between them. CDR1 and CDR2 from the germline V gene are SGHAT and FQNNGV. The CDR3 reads CASSPTFFQRYEQYF. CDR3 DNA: TGTGCCAGCAGTCCTACATTTTTCCAACGCTACGAGCAGTACTTC.

The CDR3 sequence is CASSQGHYGYTF. The CDR3 DNA reads TGCGCCAGCAGCCAAGGACACTATGGCTACACCTTC. The chain joins TRBV4-3 to TRBJ1-2, with D unresolved. V lost 1 base, J lost 3 bases, and 3 bases lay in between. Germline CDR1 LGHNA, CDR2 YSLEER. The CDR3 loop spans 12 amino acids.

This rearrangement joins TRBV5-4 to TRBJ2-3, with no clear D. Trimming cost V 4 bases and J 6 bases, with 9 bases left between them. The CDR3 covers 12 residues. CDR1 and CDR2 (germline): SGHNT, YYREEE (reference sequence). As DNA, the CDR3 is TGTGCCAGCAGCCCGAAAATGGATACGCAGTATTTT. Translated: CASSPKMDTQYF. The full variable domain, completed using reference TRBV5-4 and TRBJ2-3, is ETGVTQSPTHLIKTRGQQVTLRCSSQSGHNTVSWYQQALGQGPQFIFQYYREEENGRGNFPPRFSGLQFPNYSSELNVNALELDDSALYLCASSPKMDTQYFGPGTRLTVL.

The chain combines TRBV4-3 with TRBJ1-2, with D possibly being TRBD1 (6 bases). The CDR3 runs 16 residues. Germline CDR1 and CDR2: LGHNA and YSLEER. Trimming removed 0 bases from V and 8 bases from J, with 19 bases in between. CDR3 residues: CASSQDLGAGVNGYTF. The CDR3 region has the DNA TGCGCCAGCAGCCAAGATCTAGGCGCAGGGGTGAACGGCTACACCTTC.

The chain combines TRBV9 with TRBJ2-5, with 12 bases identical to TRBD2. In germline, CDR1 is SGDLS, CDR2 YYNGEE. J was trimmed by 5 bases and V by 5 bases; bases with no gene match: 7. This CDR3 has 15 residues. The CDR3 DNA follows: TGTGCCAGCAGTCTAGCGGGGGGGCCACGGGAGACCCAGTACTTC. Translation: CASSLAGGPRETQYF.

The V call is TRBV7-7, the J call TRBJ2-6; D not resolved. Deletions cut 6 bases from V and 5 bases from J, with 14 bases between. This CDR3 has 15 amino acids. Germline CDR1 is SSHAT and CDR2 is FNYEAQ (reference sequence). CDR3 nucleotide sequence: TGTGCCAGCAGAGTGCCACAAAGTCGGGCCAACGTCCTGACTTTC. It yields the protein CASRVPQSRANVLTF. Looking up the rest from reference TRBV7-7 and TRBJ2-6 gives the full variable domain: GAGVSQSPRYKVTKRGQDVTLRCDPISSHATLYWYQQALGQGPEFLTYFNYEAQPDKSGLPSDRFSAERPEGSISTLTIQRTEQRDSAMYRCASRVPQSRANVLTFGAGSRLTVL.

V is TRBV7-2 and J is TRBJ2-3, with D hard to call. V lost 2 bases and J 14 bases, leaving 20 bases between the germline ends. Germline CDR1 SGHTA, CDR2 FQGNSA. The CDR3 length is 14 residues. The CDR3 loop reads CASSLTDTQIRRYF. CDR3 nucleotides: TGTGCCAGCAGCTTAACAGACACCCAGATACGCCGGTATTTT.

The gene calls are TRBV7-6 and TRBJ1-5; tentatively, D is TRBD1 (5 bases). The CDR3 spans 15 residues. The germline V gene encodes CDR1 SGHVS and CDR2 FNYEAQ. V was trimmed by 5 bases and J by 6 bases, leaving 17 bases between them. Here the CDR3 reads CASSPGTARCQPQHF. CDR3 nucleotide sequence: TGTGCCAGCAGCCCCGGGACGGCCCGGTGTCAGCCCCAGCATTTT.

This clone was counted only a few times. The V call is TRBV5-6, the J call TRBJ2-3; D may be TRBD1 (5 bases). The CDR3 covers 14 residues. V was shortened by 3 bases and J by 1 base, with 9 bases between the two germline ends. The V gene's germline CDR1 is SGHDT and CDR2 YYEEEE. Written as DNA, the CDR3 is TGTGCCAGCAGCTGGGGCCGGGGCACAGATACGCAGTATTTT. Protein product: CASSWGRGTDTQYF.

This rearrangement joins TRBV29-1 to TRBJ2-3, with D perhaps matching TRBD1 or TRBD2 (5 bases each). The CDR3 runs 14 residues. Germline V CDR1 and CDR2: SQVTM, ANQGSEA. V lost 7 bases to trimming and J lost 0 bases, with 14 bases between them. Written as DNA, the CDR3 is TGCAGCGCCCCGGGACCTTCTAGCACAGATACGCAGTATTTT. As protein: CSAPGPSSTDTQYF.

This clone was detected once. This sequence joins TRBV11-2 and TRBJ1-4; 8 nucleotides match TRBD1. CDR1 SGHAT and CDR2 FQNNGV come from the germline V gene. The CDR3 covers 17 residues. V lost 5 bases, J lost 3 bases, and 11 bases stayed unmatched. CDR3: CASSPRAGGTANEKLFF. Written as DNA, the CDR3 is TGTGCCAGCAGCCCCCGGGCAGGGGGCACGGCTAATGAAAAACTGTTTTTT.

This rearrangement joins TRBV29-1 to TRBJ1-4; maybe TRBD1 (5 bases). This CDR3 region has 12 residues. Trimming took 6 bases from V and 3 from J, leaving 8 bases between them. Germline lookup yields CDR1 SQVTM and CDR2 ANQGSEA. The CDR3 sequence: CSVMGANEKLFF. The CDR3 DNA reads TGCAGCGTAATGGGGGCTAATGAAAAACTGTTTTTT.

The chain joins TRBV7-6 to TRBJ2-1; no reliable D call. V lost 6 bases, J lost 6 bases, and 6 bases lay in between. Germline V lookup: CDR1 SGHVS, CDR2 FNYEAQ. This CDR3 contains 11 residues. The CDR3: CASRGINEQFF. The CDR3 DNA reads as TGTGCCAGCAGAGGGATCAATGAGCAGTTCTTC. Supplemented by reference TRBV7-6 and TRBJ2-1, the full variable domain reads GAGVSQSPRYKVTKRGQDVALRCDPISGHVSLYWYRQALGQGPEFLTYFNYEAQQDKSGLPNDRFSAERPEGSISTLTIQRTEQRDSAMYRCASRGINEQFFGPGTRLTVL.

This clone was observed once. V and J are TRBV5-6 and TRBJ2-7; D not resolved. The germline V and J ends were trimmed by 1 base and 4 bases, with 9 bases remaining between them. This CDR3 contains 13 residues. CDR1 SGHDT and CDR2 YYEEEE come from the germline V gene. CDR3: CASSLSQVYEQYF. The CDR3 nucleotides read TGTGCCAGCAGCTTGTCTCAGGTTTACGAGCAGTACTTC.

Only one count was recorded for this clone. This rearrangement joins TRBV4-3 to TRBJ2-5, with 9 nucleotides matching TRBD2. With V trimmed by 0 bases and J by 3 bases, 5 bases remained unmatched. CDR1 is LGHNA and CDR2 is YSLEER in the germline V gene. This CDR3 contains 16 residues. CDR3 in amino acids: CASSQDWAGGEETQYF. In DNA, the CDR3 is TGCGCCAGCAGCCAAGATTGGGCGGGGGGGGAAGAGACCCAGTACTTC.

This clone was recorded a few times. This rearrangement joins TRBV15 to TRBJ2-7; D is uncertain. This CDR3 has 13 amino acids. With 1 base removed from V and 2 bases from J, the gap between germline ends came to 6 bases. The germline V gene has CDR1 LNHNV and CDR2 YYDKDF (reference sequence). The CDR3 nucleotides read TGTGCCACCAGCAGAGGCCCTCCCTACGAGCAGTACTTC. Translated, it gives CATSRGPPYEQYF.

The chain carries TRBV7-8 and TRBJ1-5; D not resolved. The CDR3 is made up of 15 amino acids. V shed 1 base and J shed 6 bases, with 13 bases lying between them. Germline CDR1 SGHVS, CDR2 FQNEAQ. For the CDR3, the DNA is TGTGCCAGCAGCTTAGATTTCGGGAGGGTTCAGCCCCAGCATTTT. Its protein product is CASSLDFGRVQPQHF.

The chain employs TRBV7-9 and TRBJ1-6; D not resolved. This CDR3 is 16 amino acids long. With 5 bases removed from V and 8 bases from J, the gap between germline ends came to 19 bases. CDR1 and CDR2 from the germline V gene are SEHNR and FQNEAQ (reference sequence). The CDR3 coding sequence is TGTGCCAGCAGCGCGAAGCCGCCTATTAATCATTCACCCCTCCACTTT. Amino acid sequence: CASSAKPPINHSPLHF.